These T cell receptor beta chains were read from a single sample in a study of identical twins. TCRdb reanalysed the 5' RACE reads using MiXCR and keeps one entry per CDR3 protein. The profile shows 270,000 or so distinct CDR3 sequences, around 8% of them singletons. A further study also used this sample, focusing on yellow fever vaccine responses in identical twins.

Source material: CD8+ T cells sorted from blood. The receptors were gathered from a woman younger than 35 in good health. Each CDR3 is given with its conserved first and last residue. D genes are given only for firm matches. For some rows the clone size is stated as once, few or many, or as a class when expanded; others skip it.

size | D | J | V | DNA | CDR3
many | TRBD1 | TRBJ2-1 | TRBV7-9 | TGTGCCAGCAGCTTAGGGGACAGGGGCTACAATGAGCAGTTCTTC | CASSLGDRGYNEQFF
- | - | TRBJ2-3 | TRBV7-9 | TGTGCCAGCAGCTTCCTCCGCGGGGATAGCACAGATACGCAGTATTTT | CASSFLRGDSTDTQYF
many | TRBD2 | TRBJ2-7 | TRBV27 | TGTGCCAGCGGACTAGTAAGCTACGAGCAGTACTTC | CASGLVSYEQYF
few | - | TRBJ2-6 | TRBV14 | TGTGCCAGCAGCCGGCGGGACAGTGATTACTCTGGGGCCAACGTCCTGACTTTC | CASSRRDSDYSGANVLTF
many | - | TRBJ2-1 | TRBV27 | TGTGCCAGCAGTTTATATCTTCCGACCGACGGAAACAATGAGCAGTTCTTC | CASSLYLPTDGNNEQFF
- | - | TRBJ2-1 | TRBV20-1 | TGCAGTGCTAACAGCGGCAGTTGGGCCTACAATGAGCAGTTCTTC | CSANSGSWAYNEQFF
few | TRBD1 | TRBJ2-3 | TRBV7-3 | TGTGCCAGCAGCTTAGGGCCAGGGGGCTCAGATACGCAGTATTTT | CASSLGPGGSDTQYF
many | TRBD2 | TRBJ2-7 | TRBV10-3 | TGTGCCATCAGTGATTTACTAGCGGGGACCTACGAGCAGTACTTC | CAISDLLAGTYEQYF
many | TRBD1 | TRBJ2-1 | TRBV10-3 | TGTGCCATCAGCGACAGGGTAAAGTTGGATGAGCAGTTCTTC | CAISDRVKLDEQFF
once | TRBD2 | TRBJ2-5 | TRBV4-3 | TGCGCCAGCAGCCAAGGACTAGCGGCTCAAGAGACCCAGTACTTC | CASSQGLAAQETQYF
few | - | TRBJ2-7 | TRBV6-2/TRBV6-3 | TGTGCCAGCAGTTATCCACGCGGGGAGTACTCCTACGAGCAGTACTTC | CASSYPRGEYSYEQYF
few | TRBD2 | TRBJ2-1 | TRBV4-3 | TGCGCCAGCAGCCAAGATATCCGACTAGCGGGAGGGCCGAGCAATGAGCAGTTCTTC | CASSQDIRLAGGPSNEQFF
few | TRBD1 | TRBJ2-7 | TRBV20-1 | TGCAGTGCTAGTAACCGGGACAGGGACTACGAGCAGTACTTC | CSASNRDRDYEQYF
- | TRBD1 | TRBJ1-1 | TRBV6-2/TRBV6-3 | TGTGCCAGCAGTTACCACCGGGACAGTATTATGAACACTGAAGCTTTCTTT | CASSYHRDSIMNTEAFF
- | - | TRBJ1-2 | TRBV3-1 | TGTGCCAGCAGCCAAGATCAGGGATATAACTATGGCTACACCTTC | CASSQDQGYNYGYTF
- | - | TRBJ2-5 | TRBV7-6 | TGTGCCAGCAGCCGTCCTCGGGCCCACCAAGAGACCCAGTACTTC | CASSRPRAHQETQYF
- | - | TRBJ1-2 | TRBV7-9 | TGTGCCAGCACCCCAATGGGGGGCGCGGATGGCTACACCTTC | CASTPMGGADGYTF
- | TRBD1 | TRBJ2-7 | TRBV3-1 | TGTGCCAGCAGCCAAGACTGGAGGACAGGGTTTTCCTACGAGCAGTACTTC | CASSQDWRTGFSYEQYF
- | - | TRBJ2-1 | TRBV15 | TGTGCCACCAGCAGAGGGCCGAGACAGGCGAACTCTAGTTCCTACAATGAGCAGTTCTTC | CATSRGPRQANSSSYNEQFF
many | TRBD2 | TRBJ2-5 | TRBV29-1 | TGCAGCGTTGAACTAGCGGGAGACCACCAAGAGACCCAGTACTTC | CSVELAGDHQETQYF
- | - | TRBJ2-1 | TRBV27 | TGTGCCAGCACTTGGGTAGGGGGAACAAATGAGCAGTTCTTC | CASTWVGGTNEQFF
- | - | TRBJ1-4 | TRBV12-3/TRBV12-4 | TGTGCCAGCAGCAATAATGAAAAACTGTTTTTT | CASSNNEKLFF
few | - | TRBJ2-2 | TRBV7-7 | TGTGCTAGCAGCAACTACGGGGGAGCCGGGGAGCTGTTTTTT | CASSNYGGAGELFF
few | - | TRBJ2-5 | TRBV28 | TGTGCCAGCAGTCCCGGACTTAAAGAGACCCAGTACTTC | CASSPGLKETQYF
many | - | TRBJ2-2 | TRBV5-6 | TGTGCCAGCAGCTTGGCTAGCTCTAAAGCCGGGGAGCTGTTTTTT | CASSLASSKAGELFF
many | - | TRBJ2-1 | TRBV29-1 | TGCAGCGTTCTGAAGGGAAGTGAGCATGGCGGTTTTACCAGATTC | CSVLKGSEHGGFTRF
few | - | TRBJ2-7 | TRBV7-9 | TGTGCCAGCAGCTCTCGGACGGACTCGGTTTACGAGCAGTACTTC | CASSSRTDSVYEQYF
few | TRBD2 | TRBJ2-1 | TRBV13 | TGTGCCAGCAGCCTTCGGACTAGCGGGGGGGCCTACAATGAGCAGTTCTTC | CASSLRTSGGAYNEQFF
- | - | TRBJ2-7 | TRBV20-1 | TGCAGTGCTAAGGGACTCCGCACCTCCTACGAGCAGTACTTC | CSAKGLRTSYEQYF
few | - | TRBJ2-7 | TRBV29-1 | TGCAGCGTTGTCCGAGACAACAAACCCTACGAGCAGTACTTC | CSVVRDNKPYEQYF
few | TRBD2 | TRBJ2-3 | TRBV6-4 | TGTGCCAGCACCCCTCCGAAGACTAGCGGGGACACAGATACGCAGTATTTT | CASTPPKTSGDTDTQYF
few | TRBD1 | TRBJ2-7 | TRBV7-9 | TGTGCCAGCAGCCCTGCGGACAGGGGCCCTTACGAGCAGTACTTC | CASSPADRGPYEQYF
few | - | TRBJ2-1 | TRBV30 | TGTGCCTGGGCGGAGGCCTCCTACAATGAGCAGTTCTTC | CAWAEASYNEQFF
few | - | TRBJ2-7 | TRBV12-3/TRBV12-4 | TGTGCCAGCAGTTTAATGGAGAGCTACGAGCAGTACTTC | CASSLMESYEQYF
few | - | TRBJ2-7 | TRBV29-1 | TGCAGCGTTGAAGATTGGAGGACAGCTAGAGAGCAGTACTTC | CSVEDWRTAREQYF
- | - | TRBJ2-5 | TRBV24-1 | TGTGCCACCAGTGATTTGAGACCCGCATTCGAGACCCAGTACTTC | CATSDLRPAFETQYF
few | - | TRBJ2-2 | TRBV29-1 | TGCAGCGTTGTATTGGTCCCACTTACCGGGGAGCTGTTTTTT | CSVVLVPLTGELFF
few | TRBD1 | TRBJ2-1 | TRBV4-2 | TGTGCCAGCAGCCAGCTTCCGGGACAGGGCGCAGGGCAGTTCTTC | CASSQLPGQGAGQFF
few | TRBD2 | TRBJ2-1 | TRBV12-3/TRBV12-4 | TGTGCCAGCGATACGACTAGCGGGAGGACACGCGGGCAGTTCTTC | CASDTTSGRTRGQFF
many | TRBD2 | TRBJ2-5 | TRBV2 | TGTGCCAGCAGGCAGACAGGGTGGACTAGCGGGGCCCAAGAGACCCAGTACTTC | CASRQTGWTSGAQETQYF
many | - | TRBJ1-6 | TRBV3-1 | TGTGCCAGCAGCCAAGATGGTTCGGTTAATTCACCCCTCCACTTT | CASSQDGSVNSPLHF
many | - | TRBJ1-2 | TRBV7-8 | TGTGCCAGCAGCTTAGGAGGGATTGGCTACACCTTC | CASSLGGIGYTF
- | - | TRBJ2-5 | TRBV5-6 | TGTGCCAGCAGCTTGTGGGCTGAGATCGGGTGGACCCAGTACTTC | CASSLWAEIGWTQYF
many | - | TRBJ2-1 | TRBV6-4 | TGTGCCAGCAGTGAAGGGGACGTGGGTGAGCAGTTCTTC | CASSEGDVGEQFF
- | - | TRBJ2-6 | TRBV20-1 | TGCAGTGTCGTTGAGTTGGACTCTGGGGCCAACGTCCTGACTTTC | CSVVELDSGANVLTF
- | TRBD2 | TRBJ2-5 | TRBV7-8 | TGTGCCAGCAGCCTCGGACTAGCGGGAGCACCCCTCCAAGAGACCCAGTACTTC | CASSLGLAGAPLQETQYF
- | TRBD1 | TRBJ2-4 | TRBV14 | TGTGCCAGCAGCCAAGGAACAGGGGGCCTAAAAAACATTCAGTACTTC | CASSQGTGGLKNIQYF
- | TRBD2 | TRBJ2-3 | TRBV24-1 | TGTGCCACCAGTGGTATAGCGGGGGTTGGAGATACGCAGTATTTT | CATSGIAGVGDTQYF
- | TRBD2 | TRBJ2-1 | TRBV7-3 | TGTGCCAGCAGCTTAATGGGCGGGGGGGCAGACGAGCAGTTCTTC | CASSLMGGGADEQFF
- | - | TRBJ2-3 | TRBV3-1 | TGTGCCAGCAGTTGGGAGTTACACACAGATACGCAGTATTTT | CASSWELHTDTQYF
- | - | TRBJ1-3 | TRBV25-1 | TGTGCCAGCAGAGTCGACAGGTCGAACACCATATATTTT | CASRVDRSNTIYF